A selection of T cell receptor beta chains follows, all from one sample in a study of patients and donors after allogeneic stem cell transplantation. TCRdb independently ran MiXCR on the RT-PCR reads; one entry per CDR3 protein. The repertoire includes around 30,000 distinct CDR3 sequences, roughly 7.3% of them detected once, and approximately 48% sits in the top ten. Sequencing was done on a sample of blood, either unsorted or a sorted T cell fraction (not recorded which). The receptors come from a human donor who was either an allogeneic HSCT recipient or a stem cell or donor lymphocyte infusion donor (not recorded which). It is not recorded whose cells these are; they may come from a transplant donor. CDR3s include the opening cysteine and the closing phenylalanine or tryptophan. Fields, in order: D gene, clone size, V gene, J gene, CDR3 DNA, CDR3 protein. D genes are given only for firm matches. Not every row has a clone size; where given, it reads once, few, many or a size class.

NA	many	TRBV7-3	TRBJ2-5	TGTGCCAGCAGCTCTAGGTTCCAAGAGACCCAGTACTTC	CASSSRFQETQYF
TRBD1	many	TRBV6-5	TRBJ2-7	TGTGCCAGCAGTTACTCCGGGACAGGGGAGTACGAGCAGTACTTC	CASSYSGTGEYEQYF
NA	many	TRBV11-2	TRBJ1-1	TGTGCCAGCAGCCCTGGACACATGAACACTGAAGCTTTCTTT	CASSPGHMNTEAFF
NA	NA	TRBV6-1	TRBJ1-2	TGTGCCAGCAGAAGCCCTATACGAGGGCATGGCTACACCTTC	CASRSPIRGHGYTF
NA	few	TRBV21-1	TRBJ2-3	TGTGCCAGTCTACAGGGCGCAGATACGCAGTATTTT	CASLQGADTQYF
NA	many	TRBV15	TRBJ2-7	TGTGCCACCAGCAGGGGGGGACAGCGGACGGGTGAGCAGTACTTC	CATSRGGQRTGEQYF
NA	NA	TRBV11-3	TRBJ1-1	TGTGCCAGCAGCTTAGATCCTGGGGGATGGACTGAAGCTTTCTTT	CASSLDPGGWTEAFF
NA	NA	TRBV6-6	TRBJ2-7	TGTGCCACCCAGGGAGGGGGCCTCTACGAGCAGTACTTC	CATQGGGLYEQYF
NA	few	TRBV2	TRBJ1-2	TGTGCCAGCAGTGATTCGGGACACTATGGCTACACCTTC	CASSDSGHYGYTF
NA	many	TRBV7-9	TRBJ1-3	TGTGCCAGCAGCTTATCGGCAAGCTCTGGAAACACCATATATTTT	CASSLSASSGNTIYF
TRBD2	many	TRBV4-2	TRBJ2-7	TGTGCCAGCAGCCCCGGACGGGGCGGGAGGGCCCCTCTTTCCTACGAGCAGTACTTC	CASSPGRGGRAPLSYEQYF
TRBD1	many	TRBV5-5	TRBJ1-6	TGTGCCAGCAGAACCGGGACAGGGCAGAAGGCGGTATCACCCCTCCACTTT	CASRTGTGQKAVSPLHF
TRBD1	many	TRBV28	TRBJ2-7	TGTGCCAGCACTGGACAGGGCTACGAGCAGTACTTC	CASTGQGYEQYF
NA	many	TRBV20-1	TRBJ2-7	TGCAGTGCTATTGGCAGCAACTCCTACGAGCAGTACTTC	CSAIGSNSYEQYF
NA	many	TRBV7-9	TRBJ2-3	TGTGCCAGCAGCTTAGCGGCCCAGACCAGCACAGATACGCAGTATTTT	CASSLAAQTSTDTQYF
NA	many	TRBV6-7	TRBJ1-4	TGTGCCAGCAACGACTGCGATAATGAAAAACTGTTTTTT	CASNDCDNEKLFF
TRBD2	few	TRBV20-1	TRBJ2-7	TGCAGTGCTAGAGCTACCAGCGGGAGGGACGAGCAGTACTTC	CSARATSGRDEQYF
NA	many	TRBV7-9	TRBJ2-6	TGTGCCAGCATCTTAGCTGGGGCCAACGTCCTGACTTTC	CASILAGANVLTF
NA	medium-sized	TRBV5-1	TRBJ2-3	TGCGCCAGCAGCTTCAACAGTCCACTCACTAGCACAGATACGCAGTATTTT	CASSFNSPLTSTDTQYF
NA	NA	TRBV11-2	TRBJ1-1	TGTGCCAGCAGCGTCCAACAGGGGAACACTGAAGCTTTCTTT	CASSVQQGNTEAFF
NA	few	TRBV20-1	TRBJ2-5	TGCAGTGCCGCATCGGAGAGGGATCAAGAGACCCAGTACTTC	CSAASERDQETQYF
TRBD2	NA	TRBV20-1	TRBJ2-3	TGCAGTGCTAGGAGGCGCGGGAGGGCCCTCGGGTCAGATACGCAGTATTTT	CSARRRGRALGSDTQYF
TRBD2	few	TRBV20-1	TRBJ2-3	TGCAGTGCTCCAACGTGGACTAGCGGAACCCCTAGCACAGATACGCAGTATTTT	CSAPTWTSGTPSTDTQYF
NA	NA	TRBV28	TRBJ1-6	TGTGCCAGCAGCCCCCGCGGGGGGCGGTCACCCCTCCACTTT	CASSPRGGRSPLHF
NA	many	TRBV5-1	TRBJ2-1	TGCGCCAGCAGGGGTCAAGGGGCCCCCTCCTACAATGAGCAGTTCTTC	CASRGQGAPSYNEQFF
TRBD2	few	TRBV5-5	TRBJ2-2	TGTGCCAGCGAGTTGGGGGGGTCGAACACCGGGGAGCTGTTTTTT	CASELGGSNTGELFF
NA	many	TRBV28	TRBJ2-1	TGTGCCAGCAGTTCCCCCGGGACTCTTCTTGGCAATGAGCAGTTCTTC	CASSSPGTLLGNEQFF
TRBD1	many	TRBV12-3/TRBV12-4	TRBJ1-5	TGTGCCAGCAGACCACAGGGGGACAATCAGCCCCAGCATTTT	CASRPQGDNQPQHF
NA	few	TRBV18	TRBJ1-2	TGTGCCAGCTCACCACAGGGGTATGGCTACACCTTC	CASSPQGYGYTF
NA	many	TRBV3-1	TRBJ2-5	TGTGCCAGCAGCCAAGAGGCCCAAGGGACCCAGTACTTC	CASSQEAQGTQYF
TRBD2	many	TRBV3-1	TRBJ2-7	TGTGCCAGCAGCCTGATAGCGGGAAGTTACGAGCAGTACTTC	CASSLIAGSYEQYF
TRBD1	few	TRBV10-3	TRBJ2-5	TGTGCCATCAGTGATAGCCGGGACAGCCACCAAGAGACCCAGTACTTC	CAISDSRDSHQETQYF
TRBD1	many	TRBV7-9	TRBJ2-1	TGTGCCAGCAGCTTATTCGACAGGGGGCCCTACAATGAGCAGTTCTTC	CASSLFDRGPYNEQFF
NA	few	TRBV28	TRBJ2-5	TGTGCCAGCAGAGTTACCCTGGACCTAGACCTCAAAGAGACCCAGTACTTC	CASRVTLDLDLKETQYF
TRBD2	many	TRBV3-1	TRBJ2-5	TGTGCCAGCAGCCGTGGACTAGCGGGTCCCCAAGAGACCCAGTACTTC	CASSRGLAGPQETQYF
NA	NA	TRBV9	TRBJ1-6	TGTGCCAGCAGCGTAGGCGTACAGAGGTCCTATAATTCACCCCTCCACTTT	CASSVGVQRSYNSPLHF
NA	many	TRBV7-9	TRBJ1-2	TGTGCCAGCAGCTTAGCAGGGAGTTATGGCTACACCTTC	CASSLAGSYGYTF
TRBD2	few	TRBV6-5	TRBJ2-1	TGTGCCAGCAGTTACTCGCTAGCGGACCCCCAGCAGTTCTTC	CASSYSLADPQQFF
NA	NA	TRBV28	TRBJ2-5	TGTGCCACCAACAGGGTAGAGACCCAGTACTTC	CATNRVETQYF
TRBD1	NA	TRBV18	TRBJ1-5	TGTGCCAGCTCACCCTCGACAGGGTTTAGCAATCAGCCCCAGCATTTT	CASSPSTGFSNQPQHF
NA	many	TRBV24-1	TRBJ2-7	TGTGCCACCGATCCCGAACACATCTCCTACGAGCAGTACTTC	CATDPEHISYEQYF
TRBD1	few	TRBV12-3/TRBV12-4	TRBJ2-7	TGTGCCAGCAGGCCGGACAGGAAGTACGAGCAGTACTTC	CASRPDRKYEQYF
NA	few	TRBV10-1	TRBJ2-7	TGCGCCAGCAGTGAATCCCACGGCTACGAGCAGTACTTC	CASSESHGYEQYF
TRBD2	NA	TRBV6-5	TRBJ2-1	TGTGCCAGCAGTTGCCCGGGACTAGCGGGAGAGTCGGTTAGGGGTGAGCAGTTCTTC	CASSCPGLAGESVRGEQFF
NA	many	TRBV7-9	TRBJ2-2	TGTGCCAGCACCCCTCCGGGGCAGGAAAACACCGGGGAGCTGTTTTTT	CASTPPGQENTGELFF
NA	NA	TRBV15	TRBJ1-6	TGTGCCACCTCACTCAATGGGCCACCCCTCCACTTT	CATSLNGPPLHF
TRBD1	NA	TRBV28	TRBJ1-2	TGTGCCAGCAGTTTCTTAAAAGGGGGCGCGGGCTGTGGCTACACCTTC	CASSFLKGGAGCGYTF
NA	few	TRBV20-1	TRBJ2-1	TGCAGTGCTAGCAGACCTAGTTTAGACAATGAGCAGTTCTTC	CSASRPSLDNEQFF
TRBD1	few	TRBV12-3/TRBV12-4	TRBJ2-7	TGTGCCAGCTTTGGGGATTCAGGGGGCATCTACGAGCAGTACTTC	CASFGDSGGIYEQYF
NA	many	TRBV7-9	TRBJ2-3	TGTGCCAGCAGCCTGAGTGACACCCCCACAGATACGCAGTATTTT	CASSLSDTPTDTQYF